This is a list of T cell receptor beta chains from one sample in a study of a mutant IDH1 vaccine in newly diagnosed glioma. TCRdb's table, derived via immunoSEQ multiplex PCR, lists solely in-frame clones and lacks some. The repertoire holds around 55,000 clones, with over 70% as singletons. These TCRs are of unknown antigen specificity. The specimen was PBMCs, collected from a glioma patient whose treatment included an IDH1 peptide vaccine. These receptors all come from a man in his forties with glioma. The CDR3 runs from the conserved cysteine through the conserved F or W. Fields, in order: V gene, CDR3 protein.

V gene: TRBV13
CDR3 protein: CASSLGRDAQYF

V gene: TRBV5-4
CDR3 protein: CASSQQGAYEQYF

V gene: TRBV6-5
CDR3 protein: CASSLLTSGDDTQYF

V gene: TRBV4-2
CDR3 protein: CASSQGDSRQETQYF

V gene: TRBV6-5
CDR3 protein: CASSYGGSGNTIYF

V gene: TRBV9
CDR3 protein: CASSPSPLAGGQNEQFF

V gene: TRBV2
CDR3 protein: CASSAGGGADTQYF

V gene: TRBV19
CDR3 protein: CASSSRQGALNSPLHF

V gene: TRBV7-2
CDR3 protein: CASSSYTQETQYF

V gene: TRBV7-7
CDR3 protein: CASAANTGELFF

V gene: TRBV13
CDR3 protein: CASRSGTTEAFF

V gene: TRBV6-1
CDR3 protein: CASSEEGGSNSPLHF